This T cell receptor (beta chain) comes out of a study of follicular helper T cells after annual influenza vaccination. The overall study: Blood was drawn on days 0, 7 and 28 after vaccination. Some donors were sampled over the 2013-2014, 2014-2015 and 2015-2016 vaccinations.

Regarding this clone: Its antigen remains unidentified.

Germline V gene lookup returns CDR1 MNHEY and CDR2 SMNVEV (reference sequence). The V and J ends lost 5 bases and 0 bases, in that order; junction bases with no gene match: 7. CDR3 length equals 16 residues. Clones were read by immunoSEQ multiplex PCR, and TCRdb kept only the in-frame ones, dropping some. The sample carries about 15,000 clones, about four fifths recorded once. General study findings and limits: Successive annual vaccinations recalled a recurrent oligoclonal ICOS+CD38+ cTfh response with influenza-specific clonotypes.

The sample's time point: 2014-2015 season, 7 days after vaccination. Sorted cTfh were non-naive CD4+CXCR5+PD-1+, either ICOS+CD38+ or ICOS-CD38-. The clonotype was recovered from an adult who received the influenza vaccine. The chain is built from TRBV27 and TRBJ2-4; 7 bases align to TRBD1. The sample consisted of CXCR5+ CD38- circulating T follicular helper cells from blood, taken 7 days after influenza vaccination. Subset indicated: circulating Tfh, non-naive CD4+CXCR5+PD-1+ (ICOS+CD38+ or ICOS-CD38-). CDR3 bases: TGTGCCAGCAGTAAGACAGGGACCCTAGCCAAAAACATTCAGTACTTC. It codes for CASSKTGTLAKNIQYF.